This TCR beta chain was found in a study of CD8 T cells in ankylosing spondylitis. Notes on the study in general: In the blood and synovial fluid of reactive arthritis, some motif variants had been previously reported.

CDR1 is SNHLY, CDR2 FYNNEI, per germline. V shed 2 bases and J shed 5 bases, with 18 bases lying between them. The CDR3 is 16 residues long. This clonotype has just a few counts. Its target is unknown. Each CDR3 protein gets one entry after TCRdb re-called the 5' RACE reads with MiXCR. The profile covers a few hundred thousand distinct CDR3 sequences, with approximately 10% appearing a single time and about 20% taken by the ten largest. The chain is built from TRBV2 and TRBJ1-1, with a possible D match to TRBD1 (5 bases). The sequenced material came from blood, either unsorted or a sorted T cell fraction (not recorded which). The source is a male donor with ankylosing spondylitis or in good health (not recorded which). The CDR3: CASSEWDGGRGTEAFF. The CDR3 DNA reads as TGTGCCAGCAGTGAATGGGACGGGGGGAGAGGGACTGAAGCTTTCTTT.